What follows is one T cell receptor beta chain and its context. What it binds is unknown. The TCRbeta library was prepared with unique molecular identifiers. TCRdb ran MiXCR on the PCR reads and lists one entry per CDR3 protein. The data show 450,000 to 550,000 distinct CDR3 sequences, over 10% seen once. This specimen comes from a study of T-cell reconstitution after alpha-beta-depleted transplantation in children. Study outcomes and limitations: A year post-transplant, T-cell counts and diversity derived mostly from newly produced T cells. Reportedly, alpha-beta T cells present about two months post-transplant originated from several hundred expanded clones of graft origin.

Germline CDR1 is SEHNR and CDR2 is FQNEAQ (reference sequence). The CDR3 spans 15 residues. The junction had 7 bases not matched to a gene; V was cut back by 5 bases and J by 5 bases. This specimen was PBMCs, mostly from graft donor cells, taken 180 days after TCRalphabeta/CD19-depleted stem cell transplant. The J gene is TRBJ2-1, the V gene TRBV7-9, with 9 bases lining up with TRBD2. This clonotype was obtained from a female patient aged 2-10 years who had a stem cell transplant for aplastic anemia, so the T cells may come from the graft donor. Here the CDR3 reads CASSLTSGKDNEQFF. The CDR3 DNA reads TGTGCCAGCAGCCTGACTAGCGGTAAAGACAATGAGCAGTTCTTC.